These T cell receptor beta chains were read from a single sample in a study of shared clonotypes between healthy human individuals. Repertoires were generated with immunoSEQ multiplex PCR, while TCRdb's copy carries only in-frame clones and drops some. The sample holds millions of clones, approximately 95% seen once. Material: naive CD4+ T cells from PBMCs. The receptor source for this set is a man aged 18-30 years in good health. Some clones in this sample may be carry-over from other donors' samples. Each CDR3 is given without its conserved first and last residue.

TRBV7-3	TRBJ2-5	ASRHRGLAGELQETQY
TRBV28	TRBJ2-7	ASKLTGRPY
TRBV29-1	TRBJ2-5	SVAHSGSQETQY
TRBV19	TRBJ1-1	ASTQGVNTEAF
TRBV28	TRBJ2-3	ASSYTTSGSGSTDTQY
TRBV29-1	TRBJ2-7	SVSGRVYYEQY
TRBV2	TRBJ2-7	ASSELGGASYEQY
TRBV11-3	TRBJ2-1	ASSLLPQYSEQF
TRBV7-9	TRBJ1-4	ASSLVEGVEKLF
TRBV30	TRBJ1-1	AWSDRGATEAF
TRBV29-1	TRBJ2-1	SVERTSGNNEQF
TRBV28	TRBJ2-3	ASRPPGGTQY
TRBV11-2	TRBJ2-7	ASSSTTWSGEQY
TRBV9	TRBJ2-2	ASSVGAQGLAGELF
TRBV12-5	TRBJ1-2	ASGSSFFRYT
TRBV9	TRBJ2-7	ASGQKHYEQY
TRBV5-1	TRBJ2-7	ASSWRGNTYEQY
TRBV5-4	TRBJ2-4	ASSPWEGNIQY
TRBV4-2	TRBJ2-5	ASSQGGTQY
TRBV6-5	TRBJ2-7	ASIERGGKVPY